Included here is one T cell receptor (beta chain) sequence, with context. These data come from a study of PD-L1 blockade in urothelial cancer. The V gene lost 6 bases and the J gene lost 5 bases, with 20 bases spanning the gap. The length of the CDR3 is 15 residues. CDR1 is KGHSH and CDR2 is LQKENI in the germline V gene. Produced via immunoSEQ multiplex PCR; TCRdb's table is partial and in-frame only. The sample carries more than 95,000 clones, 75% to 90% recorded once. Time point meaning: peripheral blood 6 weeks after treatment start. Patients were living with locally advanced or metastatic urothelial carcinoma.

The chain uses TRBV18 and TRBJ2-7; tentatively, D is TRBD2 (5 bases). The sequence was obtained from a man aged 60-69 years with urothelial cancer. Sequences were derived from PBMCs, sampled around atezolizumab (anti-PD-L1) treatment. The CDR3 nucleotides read TGTGCCAGCTCTCCGGGGTCCGGGCGGCTTAACGAGCAGTACTTC. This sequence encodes CASSPGSGRLNEQYF.